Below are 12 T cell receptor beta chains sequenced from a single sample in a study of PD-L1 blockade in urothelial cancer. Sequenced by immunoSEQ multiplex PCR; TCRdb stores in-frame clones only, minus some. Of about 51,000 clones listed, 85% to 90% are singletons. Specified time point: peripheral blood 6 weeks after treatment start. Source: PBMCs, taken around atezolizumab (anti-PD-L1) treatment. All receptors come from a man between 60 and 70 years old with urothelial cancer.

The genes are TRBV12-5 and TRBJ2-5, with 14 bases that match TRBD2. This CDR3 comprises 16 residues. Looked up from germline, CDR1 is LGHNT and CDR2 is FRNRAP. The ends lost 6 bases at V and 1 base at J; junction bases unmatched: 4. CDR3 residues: CASGPGTSGGQETQYF. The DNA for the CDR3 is TGTGCTAGTGGCCCGGGGACTAGCGGGGGCCAAGAGACCCAGTACTTC.

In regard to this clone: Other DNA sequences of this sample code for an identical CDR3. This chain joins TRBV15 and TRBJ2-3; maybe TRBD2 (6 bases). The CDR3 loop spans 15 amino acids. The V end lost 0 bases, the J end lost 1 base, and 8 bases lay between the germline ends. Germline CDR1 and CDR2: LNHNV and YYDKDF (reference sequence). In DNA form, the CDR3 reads TGTGCCACCAGCAGAGATCGCGGGGGCACAGATACGCAGTATTTT. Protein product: CATSRDRGGTDTQYF.

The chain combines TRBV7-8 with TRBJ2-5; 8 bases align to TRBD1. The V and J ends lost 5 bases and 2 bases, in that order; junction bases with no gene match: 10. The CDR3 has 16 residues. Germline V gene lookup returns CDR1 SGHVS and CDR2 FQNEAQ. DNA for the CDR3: TGTGCCAGCAGCCTCCGGACAGGGCCTTTACAAGAGACCCAGTACTTC. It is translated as CASSLRTGPLQETQYF.

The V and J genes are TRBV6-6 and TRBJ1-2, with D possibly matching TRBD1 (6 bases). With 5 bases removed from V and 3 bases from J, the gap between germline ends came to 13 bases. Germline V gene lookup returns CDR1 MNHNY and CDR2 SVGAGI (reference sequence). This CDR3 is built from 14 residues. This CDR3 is CASSGSQGYYGYTF. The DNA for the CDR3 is TGTGCCAGCAGTGGATCACAGGGTTACTATGGCTACACCTTC.

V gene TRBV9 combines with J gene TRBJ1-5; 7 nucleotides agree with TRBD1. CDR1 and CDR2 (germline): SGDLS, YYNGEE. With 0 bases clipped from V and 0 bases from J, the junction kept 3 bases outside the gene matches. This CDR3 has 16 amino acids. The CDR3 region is CASSVGTGYSNQPQHF. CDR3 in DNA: TGTGCCAGCAGCGTAGGGACAGGCTATAGCAATCAGCCCCAGCATTTT.

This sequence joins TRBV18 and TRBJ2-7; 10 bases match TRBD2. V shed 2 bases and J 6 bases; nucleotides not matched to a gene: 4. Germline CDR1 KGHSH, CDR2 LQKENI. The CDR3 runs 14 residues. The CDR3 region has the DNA TGTGCCAGCTCACCAGTATTAGCGGGAGGCGAGCAGTACTTC. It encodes CASSPVLAGGEQYF.

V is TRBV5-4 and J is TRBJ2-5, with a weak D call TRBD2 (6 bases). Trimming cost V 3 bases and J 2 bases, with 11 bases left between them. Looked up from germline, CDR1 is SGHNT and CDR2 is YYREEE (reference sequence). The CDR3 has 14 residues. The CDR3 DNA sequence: TGTGCCAGCAGCTGGGGGGACGGACAAGAGACCCAGTACTTC. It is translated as CASSWGDGQETQYF.

CDR3 loop: CAISESGRGNTGELFF. In DNA, the CDR3 is TGTGCCATCAGTGAGTCCGGACGGGGGAACACCGGGGAGCTGTTTTTT. The V call is TRBV10-3, the J call TRBJ2-2, with D possibly TRBD2 on 5 matching bases. Trimming shortened V by 0 bases and J by 1 base, and 9 bases separated the two germline ends. Germline values: CDR1 ENHRY, CDR2 SYGVKD. This CDR3 comprises 16 residues.

The CDR3 spells CASSQDRGAYGYTF. CDR3 sequence (DNA): TGTGCCAGCAGCCAAGACAGGGGGGCCTATGGCTACACCTTC. V and J are TRBV4-2 and TRBJ1-2; 7 bases align to TRBD1. The J segment lost 4 bases and the V segment lost 0 bases, leaving 2 bases of the junction unmatched. The CDR3 runs 14 residues. CDR1 is LGHNA and CDR2 is YNFKEQ in the germline V gene.

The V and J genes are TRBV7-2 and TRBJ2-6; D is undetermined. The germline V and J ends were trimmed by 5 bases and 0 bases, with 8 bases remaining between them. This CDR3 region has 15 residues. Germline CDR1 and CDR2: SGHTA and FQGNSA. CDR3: CASSASLSGANVLTF. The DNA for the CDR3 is TGTGCCAGCAGCGCCAGTCTCTCTGGGGCCAACGTCCTGACTTTC.

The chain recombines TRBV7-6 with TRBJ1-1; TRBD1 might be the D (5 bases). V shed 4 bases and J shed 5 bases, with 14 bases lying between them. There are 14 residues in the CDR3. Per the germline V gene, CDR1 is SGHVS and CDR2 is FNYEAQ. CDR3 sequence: CASSSVGGWTEAFF. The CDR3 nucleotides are TGTGCCAGCAGCTCCGTCGGGGGATGGACTGAAGCTTTCTTT.

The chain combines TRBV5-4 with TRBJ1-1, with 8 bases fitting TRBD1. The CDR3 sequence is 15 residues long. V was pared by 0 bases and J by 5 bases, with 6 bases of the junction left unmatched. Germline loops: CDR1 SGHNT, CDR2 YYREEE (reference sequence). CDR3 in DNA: TGTGCCAGCAGCTTGGCCTACAGGGGGAAGACTGAAGCTTTCTTT. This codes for CASSLAYRGKTEAFF.